The 15 T cell receptor beta chains below were found in one sample sequenced in a study of OX40 agonist ivuxolimab in advanced cancers. Sequencing used immunoSEQ multiplex PCR; TCRdb keeps in-frame clones, though not all of them. The data show about 46,000 clones, with approximately 90% seen just once and about 11% held by the top ten. Here the sequenced sample was CD4+ or CD8+ T cells sorted from blood, taken in a trial of the OX40 agonist ivuxolimab. These receptors all stem from an adult with an advanced solid tumor such as melanoma, head and neck, liver or kidney cancer.

This clone showed up just a few times. A far larger clone is off by one base, so a read error is likely. Other DNA sequences in the same sample also yield this CDR3. The rearrangement joins TRBV6-8 to TRBJ2-7; possible D gene TRBD1, 6 bases. The CDR3 runs 12 residues. Germline V lookup: CDR1 MNHGY, CDR2 SAAAGT. V gave up 2 bases and J gave up 5 bases, with 7 bases separating them. The CDR3 reads CASSYNRDEQYF. CDR3 nucleotides: TGTGCCAGCAGTTACAACAGGGACGAGCAGTACTTC.

The V gene is TRBV4-3, the J gene TRBJ2-7, with D perhaps TRBD2 (5 bases). The CDR3 consists of 14 residues. Trimming removed 3 bases at V and 0 bases at J, with 9 bases between. Looked up from germline, CDR1 is LGHNA and CDR2 is YSLEER. CDR3 nucleotides: TGCGCCAGCAGCCAGGCCGGGGACTCCTACGAGCAGTACTTC. It specifies CASSQAGDSYEQYF.

The chain has TRBV29-1 and TRBJ2-5; D unclear. The CDR3 contains 12 residues. Germline-derived CDR1 and CDR2 are SQVTM and ANQGSEA. V lost 7 bases to trimming and J lost 2 bases, with 11 bases between them. DNA for the CDR3: TGCAGCGCTTCGGACCGTCAAGAGACCCAGTACTTC. Protein: CSASDRQETQYF.

The chain carries TRBV19 and TRBJ2-7; D call uncertain. Germline CDR1 and CDR2: LNHDA and SQIVND (reference sequence). With 3 bases removed from V and 2 bases from J, the gap between germline ends came to 11 bases. The CDR3 runs 14 residues. CDR3 sequence (DNA): TGTGCCAGTAGTATTGGTACATCTGCCTACGAGCAGTACTTC. As protein: CASSIGTSAYEQYF.

The genes are TRBV7-2 and TRBJ2-3, with TRBD2 as a possible D gene (5 bases). CDR1 and CDR2 (germline): SGHTA, FQGNSA. The ends were cut back, 6 bases at V and 1 base at J, with 11 bases in the middle. The CDR3 spans 14 residues. The chain's CDR3 is CASSFSVGTDTQYF. Written as DNA, the CDR3 is TGTGCCAGCAGTTTTAGCGTAGGCACAGATACGCAGTATTTT.

This sequence joins TRBV7-6 and TRBJ2-1; TRBD2 matches 8 bases. This CDR3 contains 14 residues. Germline V gene data show CDR1 as SGHVS and CDR2 as FNYEAQ. The V gene end was trimmed by 1 base and the J gene end by 10 bases; junction bases not matched to a gene: 6. The CDR3 nucleotides read TGTGCCAGCAGCTTAGGGGGCGGGAGGCCCGAGCAGTTCTTC. Protein sequence: CASSLGGGRPEQFF.

The genes are TRBV11-2 and TRBJ2-5; the D is unclear. Trimming cost V 2 bases and J 0 bases, with 1 base left between them. The CDR3 consists of 12 residues. Germline CDR1 reads SGHAT; CDR2 reads FQNNGV. The CDR3 reads CASSLNQETQYF. Here the CDR3 DNA reads TGTGCCAGCAGCTTAAACCAAGAGACCCAGTACTTC.

This clone was seen once. The J gene is TRBJ1-1, the V gene TRBV7-9; D not certain. The ends were cut back, 3 bases at V and 6 bases at J, with 11 bases in the middle. Germline loops: CDR1 SEHNR, CDR2 FQNEAQ (reference sequence). This CDR3 comprises 13 residues. CDR3 loop: CASSFNLMAEAFF. The CDR3 DNA sequence: TGTGCCAGCAGCTTCAATTTGATGGCTGAAGCTTTCTTT.

This clone occurred a few times. The V gene is TRBV7-9, the J gene TRBJ2-5; the D gene is possibly TRBD2 (5 bases). The V gene lost 2 bases and the J gene lost 4 bases, with 14 bases spanning the gap. CDR3 length: 15 residues. CDR1 is SEHNR and CDR2 is FQNEAQ in the germline V gene (reference sequence). The CDR3 here is CASSLLLVSAETQYF. The DNA of the CDR3 is TGTGCCAGCAGCTTATTACTAGTATCAGCAGAGACCCAGTACTTC. The full variable domain, in which reference TRBV7-9 and TRBJ2-5 provide the parts outside the CDR3, is DTGVSQNPRHKITKRGQNVTFRCDPISEHNRLYWYRQTLGQGPEFLTYFQNEAQLEKSRLLSDRFSAERPKGSFSTLEIQRTEQGDSAMYLCASSLLLVSAETQYFGPGTRLLVL.

The chain recombines TRBV7-8 with TRBJ2-5; maybe TRBD2 (6 bases). V lost 0 bases, J lost 7 bases, and 24 bases lay in between. Germline V gene lookup returns CDR1 SGHVS and CDR2 FQNEAQ. The CDR3 sequence is 18 residues long. CDR3 in amino acids: CASSLAPKAGPPGGTQYF. In DNA form, the CDR3 reads TGTGCCAGCAGCTTAGCGCCGAAAGCGGGCCCCCCCGGGGGGACCCAGTACTTC.

The V call is TRBV29-1, the J call TRBJ2-5, with 7 bases that match TRBD1. The V gene's germline CDR1 is SQVTM and CDR2 ANQGSEA. The J segment lost 5 bases and the V segment lost 5 bases, leaving 14 bases of the junction unmatched. The CDR3 runs 15 residues. The CDR3 DNA reads TGCAGCGTTACTGGGACAGCCCTTCACCCGGAGACCCAGTACTTC. The encoded protein is CSVTGTALHPETQYF. Full variable domain (missing parts from reference TRBV29-1 and TRBJ2-5): SAVISQKPSRDICQRGTSLTIQCQVDSQVTMMFWYRQQPGQSLTLIATANQGSEATYESGFVIDKFPISRPNLTFSTLTVSNMSPEDSSIYLCSVTGTALHPETQYFGPGTRLLVL.

This chain joins TRBV7-6 and TRBJ2-1, with 9 bases aligning to TRBD2. Germline values: CDR1 SGHVS, CDR2 FNYEAQ. The CDR3 is made up of 14 amino acids. The ends lost 4 bases at V and 9 bases at J; junction bases unmatched: 7. For the CDR3, the DNA is TGTGCCAGCAGCTCAGCGGGAGGACACGTTGAGCAGTTCTTC. Its translation: CASSSAGGHVEQFF.

The chain couples TRBV2 to TRBJ2-1; unclear D gene. The CDR3 covers 17 residues. Germline V CDR1 and CDR2: SNHLY, FYNNEI. Trimming stripped 7 bases from V and 0 bases from J, with 19 bases between. The CDR3 sequence is CASTGSSAKSSYNEQFF. The CDR3 nucleotides read TGTGCCAGCACCGGTTCTTCGGCGAAGAGCTCCTACAATGAGCAGTTCTTC.

The chain links TRBV7-9 to TRBJ2-7; D ambiguous. The V gene lost 5 bases and the J gene lost 3 bases, with 11 bases spanning the gap. The CDR3 is made up of 13 amino acids. The germline V gene has CDR1 SEHNR and CDR2 FQNEAQ (reference sequence). Here the CDR3 reads CASSLLRDYEQYF. In nucleotides, the CDR3 is TGTGCCAGCAGCCTATTAAGGGACTACGAGCAGTACTTC. Full variable domain (remainder filled in from reference TRBV7-9 and TRBJ2-7): DTGVSQNPRHKITKRGQNVTFRCDPISEHNRLYWYRQTLGQGPEFLTYFQNEAQLEKSRLLSDRFSAERPKGSFSTLEIQRTEQGDSAMYLCASSLLRDYEQYFGPGTRLTVT.

The CDR3 region has the DNA TGTGCCAGCAGCTCTACCACCCCCAGCTACGAGCAGTACTTC. It is translated as CASSSTTPSYEQYF. The chain has TRBV5-6 and TRBJ2-7; D ambiguous. Germline V gene sequence: CDR1 SGHDT, CDR2 YYEEEE. This CDR3 spans 14 amino acids. V was pared by 3 bases and J by 3 bases, with 13 bases between.